The 19 T cell receptor beta chains below were found in one sample sequenced in a study of regulatory T cells in long-lasting Graves disease. Time point of the sample: newly diagnosed GD, antithyroid drugs for less than 3 months. Following extraction of RNA from PBMCs, that RNA was used to make the TCR library. Combining iRepertoire HTBI primers with Arm-PCR of CDR3 regions, the authors built TCR beta libraries. Each CDR3 protein is one row after TCRdb ran MiXCR on the multiplex PCR reads. This sample has some 560,000 distinct CDR3 sequences, with around 16% found just once. These data also formed part of another study, on T cells in Graves' hyperthyroidism and ophthalmopathy.

The sample consisted of peripheral blood mononuclear cells (PBMCs), taken at new diagnosis, from a patient treated with antithyroid drugs. The receptors originated from a woman aged 40-60 years with Graves disease.

This sequence joins TRBV6-2 or TRBV6-3 and TRBJ2-6; D unclear. The CDR3 has 17 amino acids. V was cut by 2 bases and J by 0 bases, with 11 bases left in between. In germline, CDR1 is MNHEY, CDR2 SVGEGT. CDR3 amino acids: CASSYPGWRSGANVLTF. CDR3 DNA sequence: TGTGCCAGCAGTTACCCCGGCTGGCGCTCTGGGGCCAACGTCCTGACTTTC.

The chain couples TRBV3-1 to TRBJ1-3, with D perhaps matching TRBD1 (6 bases). Trimming left V 4 bases short and J 3 bases short, with 13 bases between. CDR1 is LGHDT and CDR2 is YNNKEL in the germline V gene (reference sequence). The CDR3 runs to 15 residues. The CDR3 sequence is CASSRRDMSGNTIYF. The CDR3 bases are TGTGCCAGCAGCCGAAGGGACATGAGTGGAAACACCATATATTTT.

This clonotype was counted ten times or more. The CDR3 loop reads CASTLGADTQYF. In DNA, the CDR3 is TGTGCCAGCACCCTAGGAGCAGATACGCAGTATTTT. The chain is built from TRBV3-1 and TRBJ2-3; D remains ambiguous. Germline lookup yields CDR1 LGHDT and CDR2 YNNKEL (reference sequence). The CDR3 is 12 residues long. Deletions cut 7 bases from V and 4 bases from J, with 9 bases between.

This clonotype was recorded many times. The rearrangement uses TRBV12-3 or TRBV12-4 and TRBJ2-1; no clear D gene. The CDR3 sequence is 12 residues long. V lost 2 bases and J lost 9, with 8 bases in between. CDR3 bases: TGTGCCAGCAGTTTATGGGGAAGTGAGCAGTTCTTC. It is translated as CASSLWGSEQFF.

This clonotype occurred many times. This chain links TRBV20-1 with TRBJ1-5; D unresolved. The CDR3 consists of 17 residues. Looked up from germline, CDR1 is DFQATT and CDR2 is SNEGSKA (reference sequence). V was pared by 2 bases and J by 0 bases, with 17 bases between. CDR3 amino acids: CSARSSTLWDSNQPQHF. The DNA for the CDR3 is TGCAGTGCTAGATCCAGCACCCTATGGGATAGCAATCAGCCCCAGCATTTT.

This clonotype was counted only a few times. The chain couples TRBV2 to TRBJ1-1; a possible D gene is TRBD1 (5 bases). V was trimmed by 8 bases and J by 6 bases, leaving 22 bases between them. The V gene's germline CDR1 is SNHLY and CDR2 FYNNEI. The CDR3 runs to 15 residues. CDR3 nucleotides: TGTGCCAGCTCACCGCAGGGCCTCTCGGGGGCTGAAGCTTTCTTT. The encoded protein is CASSPQGLSGAEAFF. Variable domain in full (rest from reference TRBV2 and TRBJ1-1): EPEVTQTPSHQVTQMGQEVILRCVPISNHLYFYWYRQILGQKVEFLVSFYNNEISEKSEIFDDQFSVERPDGSNFTLKIRSTKLEDSAMYFCASSPQGLSGAEAFFGQGTRLTVV.

To note about this clonotype: This may come from a read error, since a much larger clone is one base off. This sequence joins TRBV5-1 and TRBJ1-3; weak D call: TRBD1 (6 bases). The CDR3 totals 14 residues. Germline CDR1 reads SGHRS; CDR2 reads YFSETQ. This CDR3 is CAGSPAGQGNTIYF. Here the CDR3 DNA reads TGCGCCGGCAGCCCGGCGGGACAAGGAAACACCATATATTTT.

V usage is TRBV30 and J usage is TRBJ1-1; no reliable D call. V was clipped by 5 bases and J by 0 bases, with 10 bases between them. The CDR3 has 13 residues. CDR1 and CDR2 from the germline V gene are GTSNPN and SVGIG (reference sequence). CDR3 residues: CAWRSGLNTEAFF. CDR3 coding DNA: TGTGCCTGGCGAAGTGGGCTGAACACTGAAGCTTTCTTT.

This chain uses TRBV7-9 with TRBJ2-5, with D perhaps TRBD2 (6 bases). V shed 2 bases and J shed 2 bases, with 12 bases lying between them. The CDR3 consists of 15 residues. Germline assignment: CDR1 SEHNR and CDR2 FQNEAQ (reference sequence). CDR3: CASSLRTILQETQYF. CDR3 in DNA: TGTGCCAGCAGCTTAAGGACTATTTTACAAGAGACCCAGTACTTC.

V is TRBV4-1 and J is TRBJ1-4; TRBD1 aligns across 7 bases. The germline V gene encodes CDR1 MGHRA and CDR2 YSYEKL. V trimming: 6 bases; J trimming: 0 bases; junction bases outside the gene matches: 7. The CDR3 consists of 16 residues. In nucleotides, the CDR3 is TGCGCCAGCAGGCAGGGACAGAGAGCAACTAATGAAAAACTGTTTTTT. Translating gives CASRQGQRATNEKLFF.

This clonotype was seen repeatedly, ten times or more. V is TRBV6-1 and J is TRBJ1-1, with a possible D match to TRBD1 (5 bases). The V gene's germline CDR1 is MNHNS and CDR2 SASEGT. The V end was cut by 0 bases, the J end by 2 bases, with 10 bases between. The CDR3 covers 15 residues. The CDR3 sequence is CASSEAGDGNTEAFF. CDR3 in DNA: TGTGCCAGCAGTGAAGCGGGGGACGGAAACACTGAAGCTTTCTTT.

This clonotype was detected many times. As DNA, the CDR3 is TGTGCCAGCAGCCAAGATGGGGAGTTGGTCTATGGCTACACCTTC. It specifies CASSQDGELVYGYTF. The chain is built from TRBV3-1 and TRBJ1-2; no clear D gene. The ends were cut back, 0 bases at V and 4 bases at J, with 12 bases in the middle. The CDR3 runs 15 residues. Looked up from germline, CDR1 is LGHDT and CDR2 is YNNKEL (reference sequence).

V and J are TRBV2 and TRBJ1-2, with D perhaps matching TRBD1 (5 bases). The CDR3 has 15 amino acids. Germline values: CDR1 SNHLY, CDR2 FYNNEI. The V gene lost 1 base and the J gene lost 4 bases, with 13 bases spanning the gap. The chain's CDR3 is CASSEGPGAGYGYTF. CDR3 coding DNA: TGTGCCAGCAGTGAAGGTCCCGGGGCCGGCTATGGCTACACCTTC.

This sequence joins TRBV12-3 or TRBV12-4 and TRBJ1-5, with a weak D call TRBD1 (5 bases). The CDR3 runs to 15 residues. Trimming cost V 7 bases and J 1 base, with 14 bases left between them. The CDR3 DNA reads TGTGCCAGCACCCAGGGTGCAGGGAGCAATCAGCCCCAGCATTTT. Residues: CASTQGAGSNQPQHF.

The J gene is TRBJ2-7, the V gene TRBV10-3; tentatively, D is TRBD2 (7 bases). The germline gives CDR1 ENHRY, CDR2 SYGVKD. V lost 2 bases and J lost 3, with 8 bases in between. The CDR3 is made up of 13 amino acids. Here the CDR3 DNA reads TGTGCCATCAGTGAGAGGGGGGGCTACGAGCAGTACTTC. Translating gives CAISERGGYEQYF.

This clonotype was observed many times. V usage is TRBV2 and J usage is TRBJ2-7, with TRBD2 matching 11 bases. CDR1 is SNHLY and CDR2 is FYNNEI in the germline V gene. J lost 1 base, V lost 2 bases, and 13 bases had no gene match. CDR3 length: 19 amino acids. The CDR3 DNA sequence: TGTGCCAGCAGTGAAAGCTGGGATCTAGCGGGGGGCCTATCCTACGAGCAGTACTTC. Translated, it gives CASSESWDLAGGLSYEQYF.

This clonotype has at least ten counts. The chain carries TRBV11-2 and TRBJ1-2; TRBD1 might be the D (6 bases). The CDR3 sequence is 15 residues long. Trimming pared 5 bases from V and 3 bases from J, leaving 16 bases between. Germline values: CDR1 SGHAT, CDR2 FQNNGV. The DNA of the CDR3 is TGTGCCAGCAGCCCCCCCGGACAGCTCTACTATGGCTACACCTTC. Amino acids: CASSPPGQLYYGYTF.

This clonotype has a handful of counts. The CDR3 reads CASSSMRQVGGYTF. For the CDR3, the DNA is TGTGCCAGCAGTTCCATGAGACAGGTGGGAGGCTACACCTTC. This chain joins TRBV27 and TRBJ1-2; a possible D gene is TRBD1 (6 bases). Germline V lookup: CDR1 MNHEY, CDR2 SMNVEV (reference sequence). The CDR3 spans 14 residues. Trimming removed 4 bases at V and 8 bases at J, with 17 bases between.

This clonotype was counted between two and nine times. V usage is TRBV7-2 and J usage is TRBJ1-2; 9 bases align to TRBD1. With 6 bases clipped from V and 5 bases from J, the junction kept 7 bases outside the gene matches. This CDR3 spans 14 amino acids. Germline V gene lookup returns CDR1 SGHTA and CDR2 FQGNSA. The CDR3 sequence: CASSPDRGLYGYTF. The CDR3 DNA follows: TGTGCCAGCAGTCCGGACAGGGGCCTGTATGGCTACACCTTC.